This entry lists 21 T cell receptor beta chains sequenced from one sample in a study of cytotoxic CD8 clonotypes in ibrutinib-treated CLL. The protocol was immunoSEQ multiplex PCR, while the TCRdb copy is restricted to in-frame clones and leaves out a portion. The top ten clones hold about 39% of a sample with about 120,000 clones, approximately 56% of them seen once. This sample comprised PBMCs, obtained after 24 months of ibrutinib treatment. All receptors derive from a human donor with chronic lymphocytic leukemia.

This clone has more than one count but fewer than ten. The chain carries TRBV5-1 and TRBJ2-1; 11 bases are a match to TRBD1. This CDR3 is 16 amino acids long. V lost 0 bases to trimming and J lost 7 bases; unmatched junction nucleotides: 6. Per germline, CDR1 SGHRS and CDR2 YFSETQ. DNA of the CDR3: TGCGCCAGCAGCTTGGTGGGACAGGGGGGTGGGAATGAGCAGTTCTTC. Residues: CASSLVGQGGGNEQFF.

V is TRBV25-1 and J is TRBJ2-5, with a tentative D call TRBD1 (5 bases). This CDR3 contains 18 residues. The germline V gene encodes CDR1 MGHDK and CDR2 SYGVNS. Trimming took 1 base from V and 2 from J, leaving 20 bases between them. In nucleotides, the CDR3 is TGTGCCAGCAGTGAATTGGGGCCAGGGCCGTTCGTTCAAGAGACCCAGTACTTC. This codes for CASSELGPGPFVQETQYF.

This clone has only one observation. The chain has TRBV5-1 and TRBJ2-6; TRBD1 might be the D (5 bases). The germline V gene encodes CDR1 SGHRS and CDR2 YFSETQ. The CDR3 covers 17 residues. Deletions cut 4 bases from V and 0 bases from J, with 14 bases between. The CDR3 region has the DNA TGCGCCAGCAGCCCCCGGGCCAGGGACTCTGGGGCCAACGTCCTGACTTTC. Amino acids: CASSPRARDSGANVLTF.

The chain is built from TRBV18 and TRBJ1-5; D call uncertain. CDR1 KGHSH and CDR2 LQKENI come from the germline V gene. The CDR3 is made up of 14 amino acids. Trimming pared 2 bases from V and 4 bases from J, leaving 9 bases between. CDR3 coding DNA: TGTGCCAGCTCACCAAGAAACAATAATCAGCCCCAGCATTTT. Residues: CASSPRNNNQPQHF.

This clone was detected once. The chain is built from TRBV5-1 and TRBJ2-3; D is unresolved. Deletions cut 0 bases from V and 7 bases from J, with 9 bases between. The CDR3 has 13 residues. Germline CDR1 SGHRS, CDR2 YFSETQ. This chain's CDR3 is CASSLGPLNTQYF. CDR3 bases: TGCGCCAGCAGCTTGGGACCCTTGAATACGCAGTATTTT.

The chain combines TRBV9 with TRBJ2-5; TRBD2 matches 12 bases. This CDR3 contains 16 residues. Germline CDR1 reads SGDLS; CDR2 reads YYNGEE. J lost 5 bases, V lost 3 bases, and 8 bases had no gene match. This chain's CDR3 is CASSASSGGAYETQYF. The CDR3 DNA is TGTGCCAGCAGCGCTTCTAGCGGGGGGGCCTATGAGACCCAGTACTTC.

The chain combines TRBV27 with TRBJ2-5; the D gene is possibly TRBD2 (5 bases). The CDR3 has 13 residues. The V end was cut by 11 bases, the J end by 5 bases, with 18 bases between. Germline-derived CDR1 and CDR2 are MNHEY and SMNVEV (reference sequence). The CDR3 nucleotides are TGTGCCGCCGGTCGGGGTAACTGGGAGACCCAGTACTTC. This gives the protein CAAGRGNWETQYF.

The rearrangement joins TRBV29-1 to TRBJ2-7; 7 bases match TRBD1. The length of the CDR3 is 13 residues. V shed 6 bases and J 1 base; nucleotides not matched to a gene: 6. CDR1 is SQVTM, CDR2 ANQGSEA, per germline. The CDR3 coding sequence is TGCAGCGTCTTGGGGACAGCGTCCTACGAGCAGTACTTC. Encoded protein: CSVLGTASYEQYF.

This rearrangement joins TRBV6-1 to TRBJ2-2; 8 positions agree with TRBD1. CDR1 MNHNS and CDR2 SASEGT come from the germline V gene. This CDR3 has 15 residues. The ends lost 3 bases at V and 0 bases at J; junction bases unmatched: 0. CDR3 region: CASSEGQANTGELFF. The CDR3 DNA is TGTGCCAGCAGTGAGGGACAGGCGAACACCGGGGAGCTGTTTTTT.

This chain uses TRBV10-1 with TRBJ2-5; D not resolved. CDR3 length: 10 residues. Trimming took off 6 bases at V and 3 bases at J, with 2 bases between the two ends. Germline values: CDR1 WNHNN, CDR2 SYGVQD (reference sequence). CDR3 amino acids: CASSEETQYF. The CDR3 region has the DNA TGCGCCAGCAGCGAAGAGACCCAGTACTTC.

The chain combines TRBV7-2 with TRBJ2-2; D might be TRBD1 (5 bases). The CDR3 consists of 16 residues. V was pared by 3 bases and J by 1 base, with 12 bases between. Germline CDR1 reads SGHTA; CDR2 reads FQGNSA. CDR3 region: CASSFLPGQNTGELFF. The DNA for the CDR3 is TGTGCCAGCAGCTTTCTTCCAGGGCAGAACACCGGGGAGCTGTTTTTT.

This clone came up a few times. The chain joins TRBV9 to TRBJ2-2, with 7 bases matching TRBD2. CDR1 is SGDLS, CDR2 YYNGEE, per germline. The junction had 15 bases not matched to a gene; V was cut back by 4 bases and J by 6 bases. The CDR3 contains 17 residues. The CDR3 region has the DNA TGTGCCAGCAGCACCCCGACCGCGGGGGTGGGAGCCGGGGAGCTGTTTTTT. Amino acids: CASSTPTAGVGAGELFF.

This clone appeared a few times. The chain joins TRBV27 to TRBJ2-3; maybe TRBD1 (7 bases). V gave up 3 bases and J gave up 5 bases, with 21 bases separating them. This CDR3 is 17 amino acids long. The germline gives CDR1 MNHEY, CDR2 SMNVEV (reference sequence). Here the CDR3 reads CASSFDPGQGGKDTQYF. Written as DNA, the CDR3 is TGTGCCAGCAGTTTCGACCCAGGGCAGGGGGGTAAAGATACGCAGTATTTT.

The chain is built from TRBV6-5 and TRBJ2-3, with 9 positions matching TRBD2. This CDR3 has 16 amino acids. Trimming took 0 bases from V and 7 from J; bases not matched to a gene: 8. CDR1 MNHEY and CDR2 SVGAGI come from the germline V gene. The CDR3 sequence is CASSYSWVAGVYTQYF. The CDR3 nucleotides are TGTGCCAGCAGTTACTCATGGGTAGCGGGGGTTTATACGCAGTATTTT.

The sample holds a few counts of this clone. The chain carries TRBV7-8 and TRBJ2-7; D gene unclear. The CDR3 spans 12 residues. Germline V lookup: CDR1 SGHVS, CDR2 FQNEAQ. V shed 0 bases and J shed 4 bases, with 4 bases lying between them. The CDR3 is CASSLAQYEQYF. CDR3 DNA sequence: TGTGCCAGCAGCTTAGCACAGTACGAGCAGTACTTC.

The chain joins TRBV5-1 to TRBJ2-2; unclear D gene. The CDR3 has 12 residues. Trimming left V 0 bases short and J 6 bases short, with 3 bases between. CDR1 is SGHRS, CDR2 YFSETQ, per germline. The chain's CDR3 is CASSLDSGELFF. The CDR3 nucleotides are TGCGCCAGCAGCTTGGATTCCGGGGAGCTGTTTTTT.

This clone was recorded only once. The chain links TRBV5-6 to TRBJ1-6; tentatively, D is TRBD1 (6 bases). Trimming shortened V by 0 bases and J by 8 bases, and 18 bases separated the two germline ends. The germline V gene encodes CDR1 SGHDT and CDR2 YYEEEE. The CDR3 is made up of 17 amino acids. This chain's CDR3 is CASSLERWDKGDSPLHF. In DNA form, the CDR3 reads TGTGCCAGCAGCTTGGAAAGATGGGACAAGGGGGATTCACCCCTCCACTTT.

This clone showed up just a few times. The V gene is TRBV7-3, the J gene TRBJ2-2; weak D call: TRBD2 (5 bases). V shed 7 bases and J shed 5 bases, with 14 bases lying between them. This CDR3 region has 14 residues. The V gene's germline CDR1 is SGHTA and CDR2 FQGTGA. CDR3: CASTLGPKTGELFF. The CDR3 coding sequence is TGTGCCAGCACACTAGGACCTAAAACCGGGGAGCTGTTTTTT.

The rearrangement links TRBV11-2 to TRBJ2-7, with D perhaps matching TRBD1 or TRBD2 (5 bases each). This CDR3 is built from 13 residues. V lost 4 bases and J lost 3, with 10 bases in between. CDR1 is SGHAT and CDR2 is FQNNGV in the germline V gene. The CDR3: CASSSRDGYEQYF. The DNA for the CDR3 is TGTGCCAGCAGCTCCCGGGACGGCTACGAGCAGTACTTC. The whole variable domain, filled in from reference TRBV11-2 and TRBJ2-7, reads EAGVAQSPRYKIIEKRQSVAFWCNPISGHATLYWYQQILGQGPKLLIQFQNNGVVDDSQLPKDRFSAERLKGVDSTLKIQPAKLEDSAVYLCASSSRDGYEQYFGPGTRLTVT.

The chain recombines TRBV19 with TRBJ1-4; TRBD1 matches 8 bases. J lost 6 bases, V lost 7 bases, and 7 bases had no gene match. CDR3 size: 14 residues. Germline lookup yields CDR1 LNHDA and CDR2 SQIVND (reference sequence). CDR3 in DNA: TGTGCCAGTAATACCCAGGGGGCCCATGAAAAACTGTTTTTT. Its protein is CASNTQGAHEKLFF.

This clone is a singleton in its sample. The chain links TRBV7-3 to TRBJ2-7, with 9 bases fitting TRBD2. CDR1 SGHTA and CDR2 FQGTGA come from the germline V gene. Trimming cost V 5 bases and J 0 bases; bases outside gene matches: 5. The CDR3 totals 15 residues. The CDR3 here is CASSVSGGHSYEQYF. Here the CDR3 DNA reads TGTGCCAGCAGCGTGAGCGGGGGGCACTCCTACGAGCAGTACTTC.